One sample yielded the 7 T cell receptor beta chains listed below, sequenced in a study of blood T cell repertoires in COVID-19. Using immunoSEQ multiplex PCR, the repertoire was profiled, and TCRdb retains in-frame clones only, with some absent. This sample has around 190,000 clones; roughly 86% occur once, and the top ten carry approximately 5%. Sequencing input: PBMCs or T cells enriched from blood (not recorded which). These receptors came from a man between 35 and 55 years old with acute COVID-19.

This clone was recorded only once. This rearrangement joins TRBV28 to TRBJ1-3; no firm D call. The germline V and J ends were trimmed by 8 bases and 4 bases, with 24 bases remaining between them. Looked up from germline, CDR1 is MDHEN and CDR2 is SYDVKM. This CDR3 spans 17 amino acids. CDR3 in amino acids: CASGSGPAGLAGNTIYF. CDR3 nucleotides: TGTGCCAGCGGCTCGGGCCCCGCGGGTTTAGCCGGAAACACCATATATTTT.

The V gene is TRBV5-5, the J gene TRBJ1-6; D possibly corresponds to TRBD1 (5 bases). The germline gives CDR1 SGHKS, CDR2 YYEKEE (reference sequence). The CDR3 extends over 13 amino acids. Trimming removed 4 bases from V and 9 bases from J, with 11 bases in between. CDR3 residues: CASSPTDSSPLHF. DNA of the CDR3: TGTGCCAGCAGCCCGACAGATTCTTCACCCCTCCACTTT.

The chain couples TRBV7-8 to TRBJ1-3; a weak D match, TRBD1 (6 bases). This CDR3 spans 17 amino acids. V gave up 3 bases and J gave up 0 bases, with 15 bases separating them. Per the germline V gene, CDR1 is SGHVS and CDR2 is FQNEAQ. The CDR3 is CASSLGRGGASGNTIYF. The CDR3 coding sequence is TGTGCCAGCAGCTTGGGGCGAGGGGGTGCCTCTGGAAACACCATATATTTT.

The gene calls are TRBV14 and TRBJ1-6; the D is unclear. V was pared by 0 bases and J by 8 bases, with 5 bases between. The CDR3 length is 13 residues. Germline assignment: CDR1 SGHDN and CDR2 FVKESK. The CDR3, as DNA: TGTGCCAGCAGCCAAGACGGAGATTCACCCCTCCACTTT. Amino acids: CASSQDGDSPLHF.

The chain links TRBV9 to TRBJ2-1, with TRBD2 matching over 9 bases. Germline V gives CDR1 SGDLS, CDR2 YYNGEE. V lost 6 bases and J lost 5; bases outside the gene matches: 6. The CDR3 runs 14 residues. CDR3 amino acids: CASTRTSENNEQFF. The CDR3 DNA is TGTGCCAGCACAAGGACTAGCGAAAACAATGAGCAGTTCTTC.

The chain is built from TRBV11-2 and TRBJ2-2, with TRBD1 matching over 10 bases. CDR1 is SGHAT, CDR2 FQNNGV, per germline. V shed 1 base and J 13 bases; nucleotides not matched to a gene: 0. This CDR3 has 12 amino acids. This chain's CDR3 is CASSLGDRGLFF. The CDR3 DNA is TGTGCCAGCAGCTTAGGGGACAGGGGGCTGTTTTTT.

This clone was observed once. The rearrangement uses TRBV9 and TRBJ1-5; D remains unclear. Germline loops: CDR1 SGDLS, CDR2 YYNGEE. The germline V and J ends were trimmed by 0 bases and 5 bases, with 6 bases remaining between them. This CDR3 comprises 13 residues. CDR3 protein: CASSVAGDQPQHF. In nucleotides, the CDR3 is TGTGCCAGCAGCGTAGCTGGAGATCAGCCCCAGCATTTT.